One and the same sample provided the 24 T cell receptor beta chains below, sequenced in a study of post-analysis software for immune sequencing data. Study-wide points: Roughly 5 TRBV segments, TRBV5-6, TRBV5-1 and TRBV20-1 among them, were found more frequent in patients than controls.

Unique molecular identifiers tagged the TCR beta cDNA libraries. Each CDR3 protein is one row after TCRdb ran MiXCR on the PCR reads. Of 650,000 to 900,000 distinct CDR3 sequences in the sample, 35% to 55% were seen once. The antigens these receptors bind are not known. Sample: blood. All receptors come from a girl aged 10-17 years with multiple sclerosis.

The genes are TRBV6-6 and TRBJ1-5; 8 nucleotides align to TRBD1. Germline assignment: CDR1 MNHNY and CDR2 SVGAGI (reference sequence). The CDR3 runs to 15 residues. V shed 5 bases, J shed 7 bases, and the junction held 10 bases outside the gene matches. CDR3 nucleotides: TGTGCCAGCAGTACCCGGACAGGGATTGGGCAGCCCCAGCATTTT. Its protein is CASSTRTGIGQPQHF.

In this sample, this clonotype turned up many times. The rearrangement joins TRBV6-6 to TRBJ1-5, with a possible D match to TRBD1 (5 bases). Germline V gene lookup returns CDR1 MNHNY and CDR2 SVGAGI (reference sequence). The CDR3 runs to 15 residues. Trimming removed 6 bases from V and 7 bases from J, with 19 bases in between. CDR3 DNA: TGTGCCAGCAGCCCAGGGTTATCCACCCGGCAGCCCCAGCATTTT. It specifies CASSPGLSTRQPQHF.

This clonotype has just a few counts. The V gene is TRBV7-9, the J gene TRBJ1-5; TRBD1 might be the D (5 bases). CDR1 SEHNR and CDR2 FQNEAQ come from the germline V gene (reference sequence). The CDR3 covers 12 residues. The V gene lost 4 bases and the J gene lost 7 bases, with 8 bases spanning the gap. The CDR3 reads CASSYWGQPQHF. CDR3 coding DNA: TGTGCCAGCAGCTACTGGGGCCAGCCCCAGCATTTT.

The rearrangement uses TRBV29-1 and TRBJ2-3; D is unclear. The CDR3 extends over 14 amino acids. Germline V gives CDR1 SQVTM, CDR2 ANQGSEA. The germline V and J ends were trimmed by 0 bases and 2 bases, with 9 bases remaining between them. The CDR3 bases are TGCAGCGTTGAAGACAGTGGGCTCACAGATACGCAGTATTTT. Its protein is CSVEDSGLTDTQYF.

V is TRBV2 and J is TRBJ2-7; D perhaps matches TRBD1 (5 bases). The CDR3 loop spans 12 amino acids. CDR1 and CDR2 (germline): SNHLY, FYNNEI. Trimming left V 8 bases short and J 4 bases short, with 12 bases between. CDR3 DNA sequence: TGTGCCAGCGAGACAGCGCCTTACGAGCAGTACTTC. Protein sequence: CASETAPYEQYF. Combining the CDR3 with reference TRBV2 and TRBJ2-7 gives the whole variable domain EPEVTQTPSHQVTQMGQEVILRCVPISNHLYFYWYRQILGQKVEFLVSFYNNEISEKSEIFDDQFSVERPDGSNFTLKIRSTKLEDSAMYFCASETAPYEQYFGPGTRLTVT.

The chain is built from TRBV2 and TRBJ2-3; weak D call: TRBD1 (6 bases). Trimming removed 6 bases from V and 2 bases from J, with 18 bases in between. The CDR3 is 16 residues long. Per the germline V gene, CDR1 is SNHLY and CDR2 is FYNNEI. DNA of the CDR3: TGTGCCAGCAGCCGTTACAGGGTTGGAACCACAGATACGCAGTATTTT. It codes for CASSRYRVGTTDTQYF.

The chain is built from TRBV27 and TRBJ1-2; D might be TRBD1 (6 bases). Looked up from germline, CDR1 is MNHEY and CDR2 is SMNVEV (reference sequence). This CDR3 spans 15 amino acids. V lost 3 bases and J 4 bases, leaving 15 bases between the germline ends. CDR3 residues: CASSLGGPTPYGYTF. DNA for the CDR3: TGTGCCAGCAGTTTGGGGGGGCCTACACCCTATGGCTACACCTTC.

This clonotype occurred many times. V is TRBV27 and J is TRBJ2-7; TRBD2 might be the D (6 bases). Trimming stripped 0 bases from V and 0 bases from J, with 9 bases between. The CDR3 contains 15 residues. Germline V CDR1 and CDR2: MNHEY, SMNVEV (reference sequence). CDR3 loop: CASSLSGGSSYEQYF. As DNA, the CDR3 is TGTGCCAGCAGTTTATCGGGAGGAAGCTCCTACGAGCAGTACTTC.

CDR3 nucleotides: TGTGCCAGCAGCCAAGAGGCCGGCCACGAGCAGTACTTC. This codes for CASSQEAGHEQYF. V and J are TRBV14 and TRBJ2-7; D gene ambiguous. V lost 0 bases and J lost 5, with 8 bases in between. The CDR3 has 13 residues. CDR1 and CDR2 (germline): SGHDN, FVKESK.

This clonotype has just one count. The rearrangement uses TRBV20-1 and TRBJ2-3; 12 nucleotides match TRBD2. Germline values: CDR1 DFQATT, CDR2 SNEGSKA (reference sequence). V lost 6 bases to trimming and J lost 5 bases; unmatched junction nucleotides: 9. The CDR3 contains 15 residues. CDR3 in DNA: TGCAGTGCGGCCCGGACTAGCGGGATTGGAGATACGCAGTATTTT. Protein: CSAARTSGIGDTQYF.

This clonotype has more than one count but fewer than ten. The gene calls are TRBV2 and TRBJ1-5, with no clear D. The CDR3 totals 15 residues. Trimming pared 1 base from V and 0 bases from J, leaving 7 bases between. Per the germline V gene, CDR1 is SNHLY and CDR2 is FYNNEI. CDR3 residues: CASSEGQSSNQPQHF. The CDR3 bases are TGTGCCAGCAGTGAAGGGCAGAGTAGCAATCAGCCCCAGCATTTT.

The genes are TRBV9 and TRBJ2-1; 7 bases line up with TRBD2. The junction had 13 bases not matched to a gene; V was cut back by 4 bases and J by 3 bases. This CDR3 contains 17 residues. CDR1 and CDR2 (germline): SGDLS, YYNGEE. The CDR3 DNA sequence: TGTGCCAGCAGCCCTTCCCCGGCGAGCGGGGACTACAATGAGCAGTTCTTC. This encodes CASSPSPASGDYNEQFF.

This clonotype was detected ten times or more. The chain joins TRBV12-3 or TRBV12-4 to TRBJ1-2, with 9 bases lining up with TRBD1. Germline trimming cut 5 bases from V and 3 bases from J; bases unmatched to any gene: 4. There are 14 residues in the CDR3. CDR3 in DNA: TGTGCCAGCAGTCTAACAGGGGGCTACTATGGCTACACCTTC. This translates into CASSLTGGYYGYTF.

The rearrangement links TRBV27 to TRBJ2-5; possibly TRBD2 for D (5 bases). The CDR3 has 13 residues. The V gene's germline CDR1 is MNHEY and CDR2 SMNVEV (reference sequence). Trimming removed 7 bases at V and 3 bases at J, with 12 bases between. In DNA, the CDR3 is TGTGCCAGCATGGGCGGAGGAGAAGAGACCCAGTACTTC. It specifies CASMGGGEETQYF.

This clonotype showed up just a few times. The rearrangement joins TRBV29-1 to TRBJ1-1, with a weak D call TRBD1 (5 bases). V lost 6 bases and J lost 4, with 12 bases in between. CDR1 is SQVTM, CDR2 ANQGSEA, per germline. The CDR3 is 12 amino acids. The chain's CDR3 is CSVGRGSTEAFF. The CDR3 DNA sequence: TGCAGCGTCGGTAGGGGTAGCACTGAAGCTTTCTTT.

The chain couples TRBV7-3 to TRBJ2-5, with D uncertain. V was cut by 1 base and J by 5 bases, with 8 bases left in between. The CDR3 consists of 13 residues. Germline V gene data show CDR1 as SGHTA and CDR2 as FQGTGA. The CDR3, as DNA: TGTGCCAGCAGCTTAAACCCCCTGGAGACCCAGTACTTC. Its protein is CASSLNPLETQYF.

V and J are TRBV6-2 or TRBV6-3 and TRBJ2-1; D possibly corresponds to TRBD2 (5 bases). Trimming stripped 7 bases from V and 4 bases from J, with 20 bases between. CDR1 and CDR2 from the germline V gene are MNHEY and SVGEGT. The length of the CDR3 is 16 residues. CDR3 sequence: CASTMEDLGPYNEQFF. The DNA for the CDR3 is TGTGCCAGCACCATGGAGGATTTGGGCCCATACAATGAGCAGTTCTTC.

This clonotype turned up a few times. The CDR3 sequence: CASSRLAGGPWDEQYF. CDR3 coding DNA: TGTGCCAGCAGCCGACTAGCGGGAGGGCCTTGGGACGAGCAGTACTTC. This chain uses TRBV7-9 with TRBJ2-4; 14 nucleotides match TRBD2. Gene TRBJ2-7 matches the end of the DNA better, so the J call may be wrong. The CDR3 contains 16 residues. Germline lookup yields CDR1 SEHNR and CDR2 FQNEAQ (reference sequence).

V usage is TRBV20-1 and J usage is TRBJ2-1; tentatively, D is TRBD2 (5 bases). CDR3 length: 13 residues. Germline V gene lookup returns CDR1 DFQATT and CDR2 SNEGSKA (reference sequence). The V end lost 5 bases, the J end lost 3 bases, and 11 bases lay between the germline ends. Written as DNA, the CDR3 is TGCAGTGCTGACAAAGGAGGCTACAATGAGCAGTTCTTC. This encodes CSADKGGYNEQFF.

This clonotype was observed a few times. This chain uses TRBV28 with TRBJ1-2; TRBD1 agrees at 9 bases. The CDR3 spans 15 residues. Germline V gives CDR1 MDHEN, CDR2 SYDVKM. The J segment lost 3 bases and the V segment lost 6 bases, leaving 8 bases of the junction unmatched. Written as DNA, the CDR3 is TGTGCCAGCAGGCCTCCGGGACAGGGCCACTATGGCTACACCTTC. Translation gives CASRPPGQGHYGYTF.

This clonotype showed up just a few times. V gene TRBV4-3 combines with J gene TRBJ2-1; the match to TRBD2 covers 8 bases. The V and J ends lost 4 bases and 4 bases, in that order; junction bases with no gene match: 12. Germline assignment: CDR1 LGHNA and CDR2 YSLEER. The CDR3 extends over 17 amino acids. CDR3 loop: CASSLGRVAGIYNEQFF. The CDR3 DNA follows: TGCGCCAGCAGCCTTGGGCGGGTAGCGGGAATATACAATGAGCAGTTCTTC.

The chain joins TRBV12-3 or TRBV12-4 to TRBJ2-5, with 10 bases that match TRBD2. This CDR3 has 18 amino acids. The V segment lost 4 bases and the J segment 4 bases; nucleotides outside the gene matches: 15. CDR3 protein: CASSSVAGGLARPETQYF. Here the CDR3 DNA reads TGTGCCAGCAGTTCCGTAGCGGGAGGCCTAGCGCGGCCAGAGACCCAGTACTTC.

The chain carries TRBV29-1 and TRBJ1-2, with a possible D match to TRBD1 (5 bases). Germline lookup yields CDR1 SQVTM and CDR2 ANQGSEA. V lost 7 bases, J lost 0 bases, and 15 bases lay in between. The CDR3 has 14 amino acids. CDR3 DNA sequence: TGCAGCGCCGGATCGGGGGAAGCTAACTATGGCTACACCTTC. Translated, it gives CSAGSGEANYGYTF. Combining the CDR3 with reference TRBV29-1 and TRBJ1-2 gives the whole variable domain SAVISQKPSRDICQRGTSLTIQCQVDSQVTMMFWYRQQPGQSLTLIATANQGSEATYESGFVIDKFPISRPNLTFSTLTVSNMSPEDSSIYLCSAGSGEANYGYTFGSGTRLTVV.

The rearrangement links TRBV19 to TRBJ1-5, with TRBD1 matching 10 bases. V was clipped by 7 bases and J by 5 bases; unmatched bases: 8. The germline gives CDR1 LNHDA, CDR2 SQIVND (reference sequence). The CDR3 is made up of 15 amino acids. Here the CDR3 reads CASNPTTGGDQPQHF. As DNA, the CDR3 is TGTGCCAGTAACCCTACGACAGGGGGCGATCAGCCCCAGCATTTT.